The entry below describes one TCR beta chain. The repertoire was sequenced with immunoSEQ multiplex PCR; TCRdb's copy has only in-frame clones and lacks some. The table shows about 53,000 clones, with roughly four fifths occurring only once. The germline V gene has CDR1 KGHSH and CDR2 LQKENI. V dropped 2 bases and J dropped 3 bases, with 9 bases sitting between them. The CDR3 spans 14 residues. These data are taken from a study of radiotherapy plus CTLA-4 blockade in lung cancer. This clonotype was obtained from a human donor with non-small cell lung cancer whose response to radiotherapy plus ipilimumab could not be evaluated. The V and J genes are TRBV18 and TRBJ2-3, with D perhaps TRBD1 (5 bases). Material: peripheral blood, obtained from a patient treated with radiotherapy plus ipilimumab. The DNA for the CDR3 is TGTGCCAGCTCACCAATAGACAGTACAGATACGCAGTATTTT. Translation: CASSPIDSTDTQYF.